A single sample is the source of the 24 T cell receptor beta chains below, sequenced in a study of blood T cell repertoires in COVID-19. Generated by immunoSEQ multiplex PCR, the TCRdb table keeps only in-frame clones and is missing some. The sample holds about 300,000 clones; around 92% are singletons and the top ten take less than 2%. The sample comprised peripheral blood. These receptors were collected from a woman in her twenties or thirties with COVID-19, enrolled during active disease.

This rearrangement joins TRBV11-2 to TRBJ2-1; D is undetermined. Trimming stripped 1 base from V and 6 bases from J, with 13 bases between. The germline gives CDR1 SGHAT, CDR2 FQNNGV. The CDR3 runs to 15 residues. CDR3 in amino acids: CASSLVTLGGNEQFF. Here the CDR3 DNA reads TGTGCCAGCAGCTTAGTAACTCTAGGTGGCAATGAGCAGTTCTTC.

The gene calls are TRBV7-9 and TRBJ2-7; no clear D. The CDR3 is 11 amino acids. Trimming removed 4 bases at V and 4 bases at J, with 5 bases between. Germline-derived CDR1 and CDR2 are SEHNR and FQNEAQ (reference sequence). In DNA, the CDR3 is TGTGCCAGCAGCTCCCCTTACGAGCAGTACGTC. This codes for CASSSPYEQYV.

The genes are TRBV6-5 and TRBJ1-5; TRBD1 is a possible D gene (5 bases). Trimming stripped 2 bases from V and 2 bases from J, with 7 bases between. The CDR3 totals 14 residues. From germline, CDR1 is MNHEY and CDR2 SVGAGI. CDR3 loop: CASSYRGGNQPQHF. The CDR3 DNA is TGTGCCAGCAGTTACCGGGGGGGCAATCAGCCCCAGCATTTT.

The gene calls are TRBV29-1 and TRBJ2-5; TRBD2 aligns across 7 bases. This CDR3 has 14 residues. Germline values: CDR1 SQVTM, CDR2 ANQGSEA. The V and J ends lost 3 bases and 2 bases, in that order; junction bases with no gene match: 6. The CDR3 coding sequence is TGCAGCGTTGAGGTCCCCGGGGGGCAAGAGACCCAGTACTTC. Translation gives CSVEVPGGQETQYF.

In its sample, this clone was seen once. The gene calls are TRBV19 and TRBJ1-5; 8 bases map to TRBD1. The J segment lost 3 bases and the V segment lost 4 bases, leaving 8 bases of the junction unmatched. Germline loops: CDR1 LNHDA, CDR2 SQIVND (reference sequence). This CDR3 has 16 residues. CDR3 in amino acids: CASSTKDRVFNQPQHF. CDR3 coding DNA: TGTGCCAGTAGTACCAAGGACAGGGTGTTCAATCAGCCCCAGCATTTT.

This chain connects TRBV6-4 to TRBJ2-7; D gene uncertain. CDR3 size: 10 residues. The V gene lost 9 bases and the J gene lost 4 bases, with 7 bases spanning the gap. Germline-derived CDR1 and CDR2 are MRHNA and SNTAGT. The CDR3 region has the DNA TGTGCCAGTCACAGATACGAGCAGTACGTC. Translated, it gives CASHRYEQYV.

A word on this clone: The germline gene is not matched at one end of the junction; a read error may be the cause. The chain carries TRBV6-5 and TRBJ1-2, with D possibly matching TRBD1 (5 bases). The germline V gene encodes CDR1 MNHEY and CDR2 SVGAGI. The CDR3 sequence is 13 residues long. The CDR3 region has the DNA TGTGCCAGCAGTCCGGACACCCCTAGACAGTTTCCCTTC. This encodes CASSPDTPRQFPF.

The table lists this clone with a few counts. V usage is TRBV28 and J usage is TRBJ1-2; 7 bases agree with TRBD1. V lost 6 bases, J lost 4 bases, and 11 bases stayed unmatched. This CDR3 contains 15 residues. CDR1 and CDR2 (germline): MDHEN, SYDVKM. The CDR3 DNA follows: TGTGCCAGCAGGAACAGGGCTTCAGGGGGCTATGGCTACACCTTC. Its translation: CASRNRASGGYGYTF.

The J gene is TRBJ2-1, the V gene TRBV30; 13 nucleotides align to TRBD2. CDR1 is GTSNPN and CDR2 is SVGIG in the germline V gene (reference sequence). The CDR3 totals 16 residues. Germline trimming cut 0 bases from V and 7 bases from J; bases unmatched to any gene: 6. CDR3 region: CAWSVVTSGGANEQFF. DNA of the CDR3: TGTGCCTGGAGTGTGGTCACTAGCGGGGGGGCAAATGAGCAGTTCTTC.

The CDR3 loop is CASSSRGVRYNEQFF. The CDR3 DNA follows: TGTGCCAGCAGCTCACGGGGGGTCCGTTACAATGAGCAGTTCTTC. The V gene is TRBV13, the J gene TRBJ2-1; 7 bases are shared with TRBD2. V lost 4 bases and J lost 4; bases outside the gene matches: 7. The CDR3 covers 15 residues. CDR1 is PRHDT and CDR2 is FYEKMQ in the germline V gene (reference sequence). The whole variable domain, filled in from reference TRBV13 and TRBJ2-1, reads AAGVIQSPRHLIKEKRETATLKCYPIPRHDTVYWYQQGPGQDPQFLISFYEKMQSDKGSIPDRFSAQQFSDYHSELNMSSLELGDSALYFCASSSRGVRYNEQFFGPGTRLTVL.

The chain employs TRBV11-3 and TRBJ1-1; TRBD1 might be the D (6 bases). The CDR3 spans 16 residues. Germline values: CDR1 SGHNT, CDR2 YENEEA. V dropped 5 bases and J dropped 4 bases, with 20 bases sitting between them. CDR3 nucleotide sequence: TGTGCCAGCAGCCCCGGTTATGGGGGCGCGGTCACTGAAGCTTTCTTT. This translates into CASSPGYGGAVTEAFF. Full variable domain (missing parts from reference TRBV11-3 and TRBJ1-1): EAGVVQSPRYKIIEKKQPVAFWCNPISGHNTLYWYLQNLGQGPELLIRYENEEAVDDSQLPKDRFSAERLKGVDSTLKIQPAELGDSAVYLCASSPGYGGAVTEAFFGQGTRLTVV.

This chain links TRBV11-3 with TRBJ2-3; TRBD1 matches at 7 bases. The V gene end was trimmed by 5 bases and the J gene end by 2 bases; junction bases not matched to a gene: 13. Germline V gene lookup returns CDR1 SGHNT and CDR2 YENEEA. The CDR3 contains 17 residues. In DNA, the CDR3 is TGTGCCAGCAGCCCTAGGGGGACAGTTACAAACACAGATACGCAGTATTTT. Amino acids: CASSPRGTVTNTDTQYF.

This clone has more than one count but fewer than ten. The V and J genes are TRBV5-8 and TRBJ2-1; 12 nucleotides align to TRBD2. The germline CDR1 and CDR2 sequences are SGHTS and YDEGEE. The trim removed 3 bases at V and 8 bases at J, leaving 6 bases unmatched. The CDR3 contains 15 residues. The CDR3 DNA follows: TGTGCCAGCAGCTGGGCTAGCGGGGGGGCCTATGAGCAGTTCTTC. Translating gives CASSWASGGAYEQFF.

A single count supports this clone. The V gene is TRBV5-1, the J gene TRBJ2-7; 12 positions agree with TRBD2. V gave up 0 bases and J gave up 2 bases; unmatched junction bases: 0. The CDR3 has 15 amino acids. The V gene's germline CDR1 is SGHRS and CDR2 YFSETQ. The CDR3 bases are TGCGCCAGCAGCTTGGGGACTAGCGGGACCTACGAGCAGTACGTC. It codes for CASSLGTSGTYEQYV.

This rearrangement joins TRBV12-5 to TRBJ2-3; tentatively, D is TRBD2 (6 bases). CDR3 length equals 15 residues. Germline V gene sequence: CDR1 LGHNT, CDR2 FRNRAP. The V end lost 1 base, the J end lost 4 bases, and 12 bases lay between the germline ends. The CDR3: CASGLGGVWADTQYF. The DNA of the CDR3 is TGTGCTAGTGGTTTGGGGGGGGTGTGGGCAGATACGCAGTATTTT.

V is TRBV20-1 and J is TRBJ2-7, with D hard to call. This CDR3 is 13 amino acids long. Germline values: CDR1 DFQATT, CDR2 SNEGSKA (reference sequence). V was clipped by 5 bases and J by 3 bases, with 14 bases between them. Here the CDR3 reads CSARALEFYEQYV. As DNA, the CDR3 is TGCAGTGCTCGTGCCTTAGAGTTCTACGAGCAGTACGTC.

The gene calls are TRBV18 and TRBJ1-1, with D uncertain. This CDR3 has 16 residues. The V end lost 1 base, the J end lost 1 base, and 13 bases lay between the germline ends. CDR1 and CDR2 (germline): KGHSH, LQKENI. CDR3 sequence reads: CASSPLETAKNTEAFF. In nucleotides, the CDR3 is TGTGCCAGCTCACCACTCGAAACAGCTAAGAACACTGAAGCTTTCTTT.

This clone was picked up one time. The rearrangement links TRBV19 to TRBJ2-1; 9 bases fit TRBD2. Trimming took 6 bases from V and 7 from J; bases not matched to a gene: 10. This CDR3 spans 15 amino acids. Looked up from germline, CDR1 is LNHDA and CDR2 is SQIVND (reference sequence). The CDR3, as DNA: TGTGCCAGTAGGGACCTAGCGGGGACCTTTAATGAGCAGTTCTTC. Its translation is CASRDLAGTFNEQFF.

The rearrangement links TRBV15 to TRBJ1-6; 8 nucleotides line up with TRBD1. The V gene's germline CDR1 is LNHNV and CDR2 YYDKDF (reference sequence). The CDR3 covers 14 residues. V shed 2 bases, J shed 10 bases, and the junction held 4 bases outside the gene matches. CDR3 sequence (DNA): TGTGCCACCAGCAGATTACAGGGGGGGTCACCCCTCCACTTT. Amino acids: CATSRLQGGSPLHF.

In nucleotides, the CDR3 is TGTGCCAGCAGGACTCATAGCTCCTACAATGAGCAGTTCTTC. Translated, it gives CASRTHSSYNEQFF. The rearrangement uses TRBV2 and TRBJ2-1; no firm D call. This CDR3 spans 14 amino acids. The ends were cut back, 6 bases at V and 0 bases at J, with 9 bases in the middle. CDR1 SNHLY and CDR2 FYNNEI come from the germline V gene.

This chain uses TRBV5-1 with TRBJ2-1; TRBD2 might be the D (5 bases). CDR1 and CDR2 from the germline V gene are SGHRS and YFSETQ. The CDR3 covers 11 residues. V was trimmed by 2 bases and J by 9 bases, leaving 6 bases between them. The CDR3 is CASSLGGEQFF. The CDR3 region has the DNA TGCGCCAGCAGCTTAGGAGGTGAGCAGTTCTTC.

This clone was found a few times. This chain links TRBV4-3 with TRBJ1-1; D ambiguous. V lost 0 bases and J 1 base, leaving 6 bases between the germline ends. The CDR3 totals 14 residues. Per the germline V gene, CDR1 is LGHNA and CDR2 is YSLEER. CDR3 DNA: TGCGCCAGCAGCCAAGATCTCCCGAACACTGAAGCTTTCTTT. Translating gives CASSQDLPNTEAFF.

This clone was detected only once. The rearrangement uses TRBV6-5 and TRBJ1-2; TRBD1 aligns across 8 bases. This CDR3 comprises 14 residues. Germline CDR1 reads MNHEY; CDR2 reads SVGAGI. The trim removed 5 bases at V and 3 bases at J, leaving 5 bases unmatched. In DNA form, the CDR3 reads TGTGCCAGCAGTCGGACAGGGTCTCACTATGGCTACACCTTC. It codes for CASSRTGSHYGYTF.

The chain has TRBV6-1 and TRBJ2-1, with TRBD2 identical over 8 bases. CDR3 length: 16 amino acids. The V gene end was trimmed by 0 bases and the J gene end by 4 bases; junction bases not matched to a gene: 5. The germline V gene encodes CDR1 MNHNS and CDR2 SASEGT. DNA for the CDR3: TGTGCCAGCAGTGAAGCGCTTAGCGGGGTTTACAATGAGCAGTTCTTC. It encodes CASSEALSGVYNEQFF.